These 22 T cell receptor beta chains were all obtained from the same sample, sequenced in a study of T-cell reconstitution after alpha-beta-depleted transplantation in children listed by TCRdb under 2016. According to the study, the label for this sample's treatment or condition signals: allogeneic hematopoietic cell transplantation with graft depleted of TCRalphabeta T cells and CD19 B cells. Preparation of the library involved PCR. The run used an Illumina HiSeq 2500. TCR libraries were prepared with molecular barcoding, using unique molecular identifiers to normalize TCRbeta repertoire quantification. TCRdb reran the public reads through fastp at Q25 and MiXCR, keeping productive beta chains. Every entry covers one CDR3 protein and lists the most common genes and DNA from its rows. The sample records 100,000 to 150,000 distinct CDR3 sequences, 23% of which are singletons. Together, the top ten hold 10% of the sample.

This specimen consisted of PBMCs, mostly from graft donor cells, obtained 180 days after TCRalphabeta/CD19-depleted stem cell transplant. The source of these receptors is a male patient between 2 and 15 years old who had a stem cell transplant for chronic granulomatous disease, so the T cells may come from the graft donor.

The chain recombines TRBV2 with TRBJ2-2, with 8 bases that match TRBD1. Per the germline V gene, CDR1 is SNHLY and CDR2 is FYNNEI. This CDR3 region has 14 residues. V shed 4 bases and J 8 bases; nucleotides not matched to a gene: 6. This chain's CDR3 is CASSVRQGAGELFF. The CDR3 coding sequence is TGTGCCAGCAGTGTGCGGCAGGGGGCTGGGGAGCTGTTTTTT. Together with reference TRBV2 and TRBJ2-2, the CDR3 gives the full variable domain: EPEVTQTPSHQVTQMGQEVILRCVPISNHLYFYWYRQILGQKVEFLVSFYNNEISEKSEIFDDQFSVERPDGSNFTLKIRSTKLEDSAMYFCASSVRQGAGELFFGEGSRLTVL.

The chain combines TRBV12-3 or TRBV12-4 with TRBJ2-1, with 10 bases identical to TRBD2. CDR3 size: 17 residues. J gave up 4 bases and V 8 bases, and 14 bases lay outside the gene matches. The CDR3 loop reads CASGFLQLAGLYNEQFF. The CDR3 DNA reads as TGTGCCAGCGGATTCCTCCAACTAGCGGGGTTATACAATGAGCAGTTCTTC.

This clonotype was counted at least ten times. This chain links TRBV5-1 with TRBJ2-1; D might be TRBD2 (6 bases). The CDR3 totals 14 residues. Trimming took 6 bases from V and 0 from J, leaving 10 bases between them. Germline lookup yields CDR1 SGHRS and CDR2 YFSETQ. The CDR3 DNA follows: TGCGCCAGCATGCCGGGACTCTCCTACAATGAGCAGTTCTTC. This translates into CASMPGLSYNEQFF. The full variable domain, completed using reference TRBV5-1 and TRBJ2-1, is KAGVTQTPRYLIKTRGQQVTLSCSPISGHRSVSWYQQTPGQGLQFLFEYFSETQRNKGNFPGRFSGRQFSNSRSEMNVSTLELGDSALYLCASMPGLSYNEQFFGPGTRLTVL.

The gene calls are TRBV12-3 or TRBV12-4 and TRBJ2-7; no reliable D call. V lost 2 bases, J lost 6 bases, and 11 bases lay in between. This CDR3 comprises 13 residues. The CDR3 reads CASSLIRESEQYF. The CDR3 DNA reads as TGTGCCAGCAGTTTAATAAGGGAAAGCGAGCAGTACTTC.

The gene calls are TRBV20-1 and TRBJ2-5; 9 positions match TRBD2. The CDR3 has 14 residues. Losses at the gene ends were 6 bases for V and 2 bases for J; bases not matched to a gene: 7. Per the germline V gene, CDR1 is DFQATT and CDR2 is SNEGSKA (reference sequence). The CDR3: CSALPTSGQETQYF. The CDR3 region has the DNA TGCAGTGCCCTCCCGACTAGCGGACAAGAGACCCAGTACTTC.

Regarding this clonotype: With a much larger clone just one base away, this may be a read error. CDR3 region: CASSPTRDAKNSQYF. The CDR3 coding sequence is TGTGCCAGCAGCCCAACAAGGGACGCCAAAAACAGTCAGTACTTC. The chain couples TRBV7-2 to TRBJ2-4; D may correspond to TRBD1 or TRBD2 (5 bases each). This CDR3 is 15 amino acids long. The germline CDR1 and CDR2 sequences are SGHTA and FQGNSA.

In this sample, this clonotype turned up many times. The chain has TRBV28 and TRBJ1-2; D is ambiguous. CDR3 length: 13 residues. CDR1 MDHEN and CDR2 SYDVKM come from the germline V gene. V was cut by 1 base and J by 4 bases, with 7 bases left in between. CDR3 residues: CASSLSSGYGYTF. For the CDR3, the DNA is TGTGCCAGCAGTTTATCATCCGGCTATGGCTACACCTTC.

Many counts were recorded for this clonotype. The chain combines TRBV20-1 with TRBJ1-2; D is ambiguous. Germline assignment: CDR1 DFQATT and CDR2 SNEGSKA (reference sequence). V lost 6 bases, J lost 3 bases, and 23 bases lay in between. The CDR3 sequence is 16 residues long. CDR3 coding DNA: TGCAGTGCCGGGCAGTTCCAGGAATCGCGGGACTATGGCTACACCTTC. Protein sequence: CSAGQFQESRDYGYTF.

The V call is TRBV18, the J call TRBJ2-5; possibly TRBD2 for D (6 bases). This CDR3 has 13 amino acids. The V end was cut by 3 bases, the J end by 2 bases, with 7 bases between. Germline lookup yields CDR1 KGHSH and CDR2 LQKENI. DNA of the CDR3: TGTGCCAGCTCACCGACTAGGCAAGAGACCCAGTACTTC. Encoded protein: CASSPTRQETQYF.

This clonotype has a count of ten or more. The genes are TRBV20-1 and TRBJ2-3; TRBD1 matches 10 bases. The length of the CDR3 is 15 residues. With 3 bases clipped from V and 1 base from J, the junction kept 4 bases outside the gene matches. The germline V gene has CDR1 DFQATT and CDR2 SNEGSKA (reference sequence). As DNA, the CDR3 is TGCAGTGCTAGGCCCGGGACAGGGGGCACAGATACGCAGTATTTT. Protein sequence: CSARPGTGGTDTQYF.

This clonotype occurred many times. This chain connects TRBV7-6 to TRBJ2-7, with D tentatively TRBD1 or TRBD2 (5 bases each). Germline loops: CDR1 SGHVS, CDR2 FNYEAQ. The CDR3 totals 13 residues. V was pared by 2 bases and J by 6 bases, with 11 bases between. The CDR3 DNA sequence: TGTGCCAGCAGCTTATTTGAGGGGTCCGAGCAGTACTTC. This sequence encodes CASSLFEGSEQYF.

This clonotype was counted only a few times. V usage is TRBV20-1 and J usage is TRBJ2-5, with D unresolved. Germline V CDR1 and CDR2: DFQATT, SNEGSKA (reference sequence). Trimming pared 0 bases from V and 4 bases from J, leaving 15 bases between. The CDR3 contains 15 residues. CDR3 DNA: TGCAGTGCTAGAGATCGGATCTATCCGGGAGAGACCCAGTACTTC. Amino acids: CSARDRIYPGETQYF.

This clonotype has only a few counts. V usage is TRBV6-5 and J usage is TRBJ2-3, with D uncertain. From germline, CDR1 is MNHEY and CDR2 SVGAGI. Trimming took off 0 bases at V and 4 bases at J, with 8 bases between the two ends. The CDR3 length is 14 residues. DNA for the CDR3: TGTGCCAGCAGTTACTCCCGCCTCCCAGATACGCAGTATTTT. It encodes CASSYSRLPDTQYF.

The gene calls are TRBV7-2 and TRBJ2-1; 8 bases fit TRBD2. Germline loops: CDR1 SGHTA, CDR2 FQGNSA. This CDR3 comprises 16 residues. Trimming took 5 bases from V and 5 from J; bases not matched to a gene: 11. The CDR3 reads CASSPKIAGWDNEQFF. In DNA form, the CDR3 reads TGTGCCAGCAGCCCCAAAATAGCGGGATGGGACAATGAGCAGTTCTTC.

At least ten counts were recorded for this clonotype. The chain employs TRBV20-1 and TRBJ2-5; D gene ambiguous. Germline CDR1 is DFQATT and CDR2 is SNEGSKA (reference sequence). This CDR3 has 15 residues. The V gene lost 6 bases and the J gene lost 0 bases, with 17 bases spanning the gap. CDR3 bases: TGCAGTGCGTTTACCGGGCGCGGCGACCAAGAGACCCAGTACTTC. It yields the protein CSAFTGRGDQETQYF.

This clonotype appeared many times. The J gene is TRBJ2-3, the V gene TRBV15; TRBD2 aligns across 11 bases. The CDR3 loop spans 19 amino acids. CDR1 is LNHNV and CDR2 is YYDKDF in the germline V gene (reference sequence). The trim removed 1 base at V and 2 bases at J, leaving 11 bases unmatched. The CDR3, as DNA: TGTGCCACCAGCAGAGCACTAGCGGGGGAAAAGGAAGACACAGATACGCAGTATTTT. Protein: CATSRALAGEKEDTDTQYF.

The chain is built from TRBV6-2 or TRBV6-3 and TRBJ2-4, with 11 bases aligning to TRBD2. V trimming: 0 bases; J trimming: 0 bases; junction bases outside the gene matches: 10. CDR1 is MNHEY and CDR2 is SVGEGT in the germline V gene. This CDR3 has 20 residues. Here the CDR3 DNA reads TGTGCCAGCAGTTACTCGGCGAGAGTAGCGGGAGGGGGAGCCAAAAACATTCAGTACTTC. This translates into CASSYSARVAGGGAKNIQYF.

Only a few counts were recorded for this clonotype. This rearrangement joins TRBV10-3 to TRBJ1-5; TRBD1 might be the D (5 bases). Between the trimmed V and J ends, which lost 2 bases and 2 bases, there was a span of 13 bases. The V gene's germline CDR1 is ENHRY and CDR2 SYGVKD. This CDR3 is 16 amino acids long. This CDR3 reads CAISEREGMGNQPQHF. The CDR3 coding sequence is TGTGCCATCAGTGAGAGAGAGGGGATGGGCAATCAGCCCCAGCATTTT.

This clonotype was recorded a few times. The chain joins TRBV20-1 to TRBJ1-1; TRBD1 is a possible D gene (6 bases). Germline-derived CDR1 and CDR2 are DFQATT and SNEGSKA (reference sequence). V was trimmed by 6 bases and J by 3 bases, leaving 20 bases between them. There are 15 residues in the CDR3. The CDR3 sequence: CSAQDLRGADTEAFF. In nucleotides, the CDR3 is TGCAGTGCCCAGGACCTTCGGGGGGCCGACACTGAAGCTTTCTTT.

The sample holds a few counts of this clonotype. This chain connects TRBV5-6 to TRBJ2-2; no definite D call. CDR1 and CDR2 (germline): SGHDT, YYEEEE. Trimming took 2 bases from V and 7 from J, leaving 6 bases between them. The CDR3 extends over 12 amino acids. This chain's CDR3 is CASSFGVGELFF. CDR3 bases: TGTGCCAGCAGCTTTGGCGTCGGGGAGCTGTTTTTT. Full variable domain (missing parts from reference TRBV5-6 and TRBJ2-2): DAGVTQSPTHLIKTRGQQVTLRCSPKSGHDTVSWYQQALGQGPQFIFQYYEEEERQRGNFPDRFSGHQFPNYSSELNVNALLLGDSALYLCASSFGVGELFFGEGSRLTVL.

The genes are TRBV11-2 and TRBJ2-2; D possibly matches TRBD1 or TRBD2 (6 bases each). Trimming removed 5 bases at V and 1 base at J, with 20 bases between. From germline, CDR1 is SGHAT and CDR2 FQNNGV. This CDR3 contains 18 residues. The CDR3 DNA is TGTGCCAGCAGCCTTGTGCAAGGGGGGCGAGAGAACACCGGGGAGCTGTTTTTT. Translating gives CASSLVQGGRENTGELFF.

This clonotype was recorded many times. V and J are TRBV12-3 or TRBV12-4 and TRBJ2-4; 10 nucleotides align to TRBD2. V was clipped by 6 bases and J by 1 base; unmatched bases: 6. CDR3 length equals 16 residues. The CDR3 nucleotides are TGTGCCAGCAGCAACGGACTAGCGGTTGCCAAAAACATTCAGTACTTC. Translated: CASSNGLAVAKNIQYF.